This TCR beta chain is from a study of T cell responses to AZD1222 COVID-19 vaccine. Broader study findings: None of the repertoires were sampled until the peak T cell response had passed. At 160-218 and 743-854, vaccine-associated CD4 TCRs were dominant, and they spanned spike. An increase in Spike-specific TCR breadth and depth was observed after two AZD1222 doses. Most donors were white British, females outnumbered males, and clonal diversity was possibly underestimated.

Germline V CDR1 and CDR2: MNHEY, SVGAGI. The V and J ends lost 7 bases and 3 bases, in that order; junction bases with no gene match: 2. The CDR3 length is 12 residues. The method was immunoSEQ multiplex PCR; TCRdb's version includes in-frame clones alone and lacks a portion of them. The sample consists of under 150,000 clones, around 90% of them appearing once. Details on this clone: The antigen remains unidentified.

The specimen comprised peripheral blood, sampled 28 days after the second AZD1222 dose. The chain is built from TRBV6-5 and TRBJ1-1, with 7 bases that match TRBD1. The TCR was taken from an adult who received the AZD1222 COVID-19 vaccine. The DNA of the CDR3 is TGTGCCAGCAAAACAGGGGACACTGAAGCTTTCTTT. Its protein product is CASKTGDTEAFF.